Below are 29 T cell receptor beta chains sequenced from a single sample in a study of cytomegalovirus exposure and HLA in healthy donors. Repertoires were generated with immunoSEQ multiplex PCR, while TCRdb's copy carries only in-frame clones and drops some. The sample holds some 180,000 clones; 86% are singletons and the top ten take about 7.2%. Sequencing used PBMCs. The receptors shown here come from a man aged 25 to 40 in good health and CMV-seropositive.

CDR3 nucleotide sequence: TGTGCCAGCAGCTTAGCGATGAGACCGGGGCAGTACTTC. Its translation: CASSLAMRPGQYF. V gene TRBV7-9 combines with J gene TRBJ2-7; D unclear. Trimming took off 0 bases at V and 9 bases at J, with 12 bases between the two ends. The CDR3 length is 13 residues. The germline V gene has CDR1 SEHNR and CDR2 FQNEAQ (reference sequence).

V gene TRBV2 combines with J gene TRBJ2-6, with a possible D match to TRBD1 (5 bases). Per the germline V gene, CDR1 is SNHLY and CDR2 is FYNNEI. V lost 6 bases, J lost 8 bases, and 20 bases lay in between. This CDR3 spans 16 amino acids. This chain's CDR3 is CASSRATLEMSNVLTF. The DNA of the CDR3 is TGTGCCAGCAGCAGGGCCACACTCGAAATGTCCAACGTCCTGACTTTC.

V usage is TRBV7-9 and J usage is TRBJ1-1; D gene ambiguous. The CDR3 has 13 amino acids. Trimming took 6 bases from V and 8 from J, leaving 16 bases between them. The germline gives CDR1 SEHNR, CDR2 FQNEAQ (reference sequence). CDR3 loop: CASSSRESREAFF. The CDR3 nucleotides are TGTGCCAGCAGTTCCCGGGAGTCCAGGGAAGCTTTCTTT.

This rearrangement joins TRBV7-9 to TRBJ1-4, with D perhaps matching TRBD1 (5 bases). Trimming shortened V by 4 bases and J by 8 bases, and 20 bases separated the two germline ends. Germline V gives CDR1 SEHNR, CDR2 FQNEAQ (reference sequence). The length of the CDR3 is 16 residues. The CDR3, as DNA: TGTGCCAGCAGCTCAGTCCGCGCAGCGTGGGGGGAAAAACTGTTTTTT. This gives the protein CASSSVRAAWGEKLFF.

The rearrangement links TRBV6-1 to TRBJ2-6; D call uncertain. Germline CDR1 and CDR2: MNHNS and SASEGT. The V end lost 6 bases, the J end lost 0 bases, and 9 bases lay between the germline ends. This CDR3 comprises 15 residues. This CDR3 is CASRTQSSGANVLTF. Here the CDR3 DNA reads TGTGCCAGCAGGACTCAGAGCTCTGGGGCCAACGTCCTGACTTTC.

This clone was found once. The CDR3 is CASSFAGNNSPLHF. The CDR3 nucleotides read TGCGCCAGCAGCTTCGCCGGAAATAATTCACCCCTCCACTTT. The chain uses TRBV5-1 and TRBJ1-6; D is undetermined. The CDR3 extends over 14 amino acids. The V and J ends lost 2 bases and 5 bases respectively, with 8 bases between them. Germline V CDR1 and CDR2: SGHRS, YFSETQ. The full variable domain, with the rest looked up from reference TRBV5-1 and TRBJ1-6, is KAGVTQTPRYLIKTRGQQVTLSCSPISGHRSVSWYQQTPGQGLQFLFEYFSETQRNKGNFPGRFSGRQFSNSRSEMNVSTLELGDSALYLCASSFAGNNSPLHFGNGTRLTVT.

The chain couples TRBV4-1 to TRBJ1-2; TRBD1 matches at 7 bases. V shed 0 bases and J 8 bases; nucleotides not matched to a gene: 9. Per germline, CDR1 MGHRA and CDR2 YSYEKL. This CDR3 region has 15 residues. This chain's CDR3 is CASSQEPSGGFGYTF. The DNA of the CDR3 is TGCGCCAGCAGCCAAGAACCGTCAGGGGGTTTCGGCTACACCTTC.

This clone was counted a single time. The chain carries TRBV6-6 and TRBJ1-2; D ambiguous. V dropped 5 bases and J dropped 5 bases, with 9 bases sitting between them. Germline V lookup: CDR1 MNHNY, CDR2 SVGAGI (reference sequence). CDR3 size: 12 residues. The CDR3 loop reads CASSTRQYGYTF. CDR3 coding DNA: TGTGCCAGCAGTACTCGGCAGTATGGCTACACCTTC.

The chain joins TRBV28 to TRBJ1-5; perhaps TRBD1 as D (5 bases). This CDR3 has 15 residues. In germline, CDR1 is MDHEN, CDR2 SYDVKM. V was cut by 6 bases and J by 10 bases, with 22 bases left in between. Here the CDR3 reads CASRPNDRIISPQHF. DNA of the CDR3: TGTGCCAGCAGACCCAACGACAGAATCATCAGCCCCCAGCATTTT.

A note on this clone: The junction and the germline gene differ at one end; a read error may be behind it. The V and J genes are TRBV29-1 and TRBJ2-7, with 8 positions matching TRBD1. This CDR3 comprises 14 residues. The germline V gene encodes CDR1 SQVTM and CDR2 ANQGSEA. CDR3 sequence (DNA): TGCAGCGTGGAAGGACAGGGAAATCCCTACGAGCAGTACTTC. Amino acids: CSVEGQGNPYEQYF.

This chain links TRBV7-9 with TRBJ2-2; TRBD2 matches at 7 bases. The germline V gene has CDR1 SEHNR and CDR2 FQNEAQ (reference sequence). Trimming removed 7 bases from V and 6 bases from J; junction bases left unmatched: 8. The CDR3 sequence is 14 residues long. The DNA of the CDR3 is TGTGCCAGCACCCCTCTCCGGGGGGCCGGGGAGCTGTTTTTT. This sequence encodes CASTPLRGAGELFF.

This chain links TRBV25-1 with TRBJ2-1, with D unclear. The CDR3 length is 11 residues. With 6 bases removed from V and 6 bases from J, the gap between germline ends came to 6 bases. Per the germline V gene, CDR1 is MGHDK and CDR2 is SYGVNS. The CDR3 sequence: CASRTFNEQFF. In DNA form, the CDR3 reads TGTGCCAGCAGAACCTTCAATGAGCAGTTCTTC.

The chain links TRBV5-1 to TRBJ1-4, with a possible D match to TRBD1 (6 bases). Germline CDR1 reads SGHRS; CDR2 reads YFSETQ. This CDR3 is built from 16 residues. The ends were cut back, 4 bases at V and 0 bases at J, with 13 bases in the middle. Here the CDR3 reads CASSISGATTNEKLFF. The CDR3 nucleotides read TGCGCCAGCAGCATTTCAGGGGCGACAACTAATGAAAAACTGTTTTTT. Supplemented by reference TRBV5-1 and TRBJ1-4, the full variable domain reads KAGVTQTPRYLIKTRGQQVTLSCSPISGHRSVSWYQQTPGQGLQFLFEYFSETQRNKGNFPGRFSGRQFSNSRSEMNVSTLELGDSALYLCASSISGATTNEKLFFGSGTQLSVL.

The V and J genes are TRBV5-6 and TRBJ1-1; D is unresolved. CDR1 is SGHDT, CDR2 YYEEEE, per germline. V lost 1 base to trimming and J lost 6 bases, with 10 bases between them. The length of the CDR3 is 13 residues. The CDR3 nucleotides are TGTGCCAGCAGCTTGTCGGTGGGCGCTGAAGCTTTCTTT. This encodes CASSLSVGAEAFF.

The CDR3 nucleotides are TGTGCCAGCAGCCGAGCGGAGGGTGAGAGCCTCACCTTC. Translated, it gives CASSRAEGESLTF. The chain has TRBV11-3 and TRBJ1-2; D uncertain. The CDR3 has 13 residues. Per germline, CDR1 SGHNT and CDR2 YENEEA. Trimming took off 5 bases at V and 13 bases at J, with 20 bases between the two ends.

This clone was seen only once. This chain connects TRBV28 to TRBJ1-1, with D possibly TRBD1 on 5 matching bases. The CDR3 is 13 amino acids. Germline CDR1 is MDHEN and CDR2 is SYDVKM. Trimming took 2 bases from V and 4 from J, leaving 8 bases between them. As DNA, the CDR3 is TGTGCCAGCAGTTTAGGGGGGAGCACTGAAGCTTTCTTT. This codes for CASSLGGSTEAFF.

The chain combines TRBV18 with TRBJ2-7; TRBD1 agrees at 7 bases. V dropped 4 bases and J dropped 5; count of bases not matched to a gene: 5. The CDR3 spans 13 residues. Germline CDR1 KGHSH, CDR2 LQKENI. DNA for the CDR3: TGTGCCAGCTCACGACAGGGTTCCCACGAGCAGTACTTC. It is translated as CASSRQGSHEQYF. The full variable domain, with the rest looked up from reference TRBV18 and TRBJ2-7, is NAGVMQNPRHLVRRRGQEARLRCSPMKGHSHVYWYRQLPEEGLKFMVYLQKENIIDESGMPKERFSAEFPKEGPSILRIQQVVRGDSAAYFCASSRQGSHEQYFGPGTRLTVT.

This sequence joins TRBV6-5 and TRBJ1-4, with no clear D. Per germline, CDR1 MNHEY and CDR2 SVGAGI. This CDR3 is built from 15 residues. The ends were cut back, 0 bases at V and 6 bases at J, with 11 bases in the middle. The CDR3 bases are TGTGCCAGCAGTTACTCTGGGAGTGGGGATGAAAAACTGTTTTTT. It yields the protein CASSYSGSGDEKLFF.

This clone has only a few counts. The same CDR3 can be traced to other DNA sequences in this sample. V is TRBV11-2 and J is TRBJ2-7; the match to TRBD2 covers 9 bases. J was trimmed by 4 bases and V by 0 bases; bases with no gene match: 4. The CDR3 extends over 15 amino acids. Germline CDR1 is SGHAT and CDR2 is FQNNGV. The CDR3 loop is CASSLEGLATYEQYF. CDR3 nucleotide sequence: TGTGCCAGCAGCTTAGAAGGACTAGCGACTTACGAGCAGTACTTC.

CDR3 region: CASSEQGTGNTIYF. The CDR3 coding sequence is TGTGCCAGTAGCGAACAGGGAACCGGAAACACCATATATTTT. This chain connects TRBV19 to TRBJ1-3; TRBD1 might be the D (6 bases). This CDR3 region has 14 residues. Trimming took off 6 bases at V and 4 bases at J, with 13 bases between the two ends. Germline V lookup: CDR1 LNHDA, CDR2 SQIVND (reference sequence).

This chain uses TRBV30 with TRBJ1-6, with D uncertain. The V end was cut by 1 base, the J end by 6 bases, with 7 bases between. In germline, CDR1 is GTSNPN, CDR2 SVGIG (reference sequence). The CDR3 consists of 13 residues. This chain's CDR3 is CAWSGVFNSPLHF. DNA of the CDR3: TGTGCCTGGAGTGGTGTCTTTAATTCACCCCTCCACTTT. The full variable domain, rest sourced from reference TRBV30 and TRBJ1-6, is SQTIHQWPATLVQPVGSPLSLECTVEGTSNPNLYWYRQAAGRGLQLLFYSVGIGQISSEVPQNLSASRPQDRQFILSSKKLLLSDSGFYLCAWSGVFNSPLHFGNGTRLTVT.

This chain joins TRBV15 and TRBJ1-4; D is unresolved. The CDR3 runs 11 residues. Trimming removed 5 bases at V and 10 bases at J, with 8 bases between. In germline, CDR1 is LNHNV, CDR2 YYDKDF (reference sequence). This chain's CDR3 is CATSLRGKLFF. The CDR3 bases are TGTGCCACCAGCCTGCGGGGAAAACTGTTTTTT.

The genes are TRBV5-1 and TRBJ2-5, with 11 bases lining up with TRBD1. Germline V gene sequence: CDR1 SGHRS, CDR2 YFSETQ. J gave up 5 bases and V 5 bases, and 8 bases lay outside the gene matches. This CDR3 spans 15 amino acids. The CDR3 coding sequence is TGCGCCAGCAGTCACCGGGACAGGGGGTTGGAGACCCAGTACTTC. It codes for CASSHRDRGLETQYF. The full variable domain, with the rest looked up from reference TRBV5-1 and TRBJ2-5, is KAGVTQTPRYLIKTRGQQVTLSCSPISGHRSVSWYQQTPGQGLQFLFEYFSETQRNKGNFPGRFSGRQFSNSRSEMNVSTLELGDSALYLCASSHRDRGLETQYFGPGTRLLVL.

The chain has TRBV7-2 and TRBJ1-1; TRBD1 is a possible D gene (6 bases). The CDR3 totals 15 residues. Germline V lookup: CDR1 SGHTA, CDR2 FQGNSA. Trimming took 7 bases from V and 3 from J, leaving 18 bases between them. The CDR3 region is CASTRGRGLDTEAFF. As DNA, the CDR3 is TGTGCCAGCACCCGGGGGCGGGGTTTGGACACTGAAGCTTTCTTT.

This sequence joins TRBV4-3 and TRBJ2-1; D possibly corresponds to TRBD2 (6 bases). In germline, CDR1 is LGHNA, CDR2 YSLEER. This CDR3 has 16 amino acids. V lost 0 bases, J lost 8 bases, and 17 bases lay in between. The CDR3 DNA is TGCGCCAGCAGCCAAGAGGAGGGAGCGAGGGGCGATGAGCAGTTCTTC. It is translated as CASSQEEGARGDEQFF.

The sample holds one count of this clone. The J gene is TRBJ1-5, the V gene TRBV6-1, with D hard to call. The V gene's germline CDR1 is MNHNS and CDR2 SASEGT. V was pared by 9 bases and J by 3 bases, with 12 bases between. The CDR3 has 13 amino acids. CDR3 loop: CASSRRDNQPQHF. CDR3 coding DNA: TGTGCCAGTAGTAGGCGGGACAATCAGCCCCAGCATTTT.

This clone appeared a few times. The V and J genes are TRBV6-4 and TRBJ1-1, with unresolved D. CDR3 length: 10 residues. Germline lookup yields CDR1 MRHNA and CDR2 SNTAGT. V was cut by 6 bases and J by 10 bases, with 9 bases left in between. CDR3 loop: CASRVSGAFF. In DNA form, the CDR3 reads TGTGCCAGCAGGGTTTCGGGAGCTTTCTTT.

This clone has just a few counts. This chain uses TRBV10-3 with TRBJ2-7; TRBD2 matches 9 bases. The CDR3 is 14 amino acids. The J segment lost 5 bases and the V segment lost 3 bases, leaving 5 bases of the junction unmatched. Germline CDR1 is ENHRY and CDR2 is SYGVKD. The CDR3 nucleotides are TGTGCCATCAGTGACGGACTAGCGATCGACGAGCAGTACTTC. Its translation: CAISDGLAIDEQYF.

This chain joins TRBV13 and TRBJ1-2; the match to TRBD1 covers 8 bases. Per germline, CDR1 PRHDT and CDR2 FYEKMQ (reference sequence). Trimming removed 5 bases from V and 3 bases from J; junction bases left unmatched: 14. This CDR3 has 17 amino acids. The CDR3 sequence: CASSDADREFSDYGYTF. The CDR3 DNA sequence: TGTGCCAGCAGCGACGCGGACAGGGAGTTTTCTGACTATGGCTACACCTTC.